The 8 T cell receptor beta chains below all came from one sample that was sequenced in a study of identical twins. Each CDR3 protein gets one entry after TCRdb re-called the 5' RACE reads with MiXCR. The table has roughly 290,000 distinct CDR3 sequences, more than 6.5% seen once. The same sample was also studied in work on yellow fever vaccine responses in identical twins.

The sample comprised memory (CD45RO+) T cells sorted from blood. These receptors originate from a woman aged 18-35 years in good health.

The chain couples TRBV5-1 to TRBJ1-4; D gene ambiguous. With 0 bases removed from V and 10 bases from J, the gap between germline ends came to 13 bases. There are 14 residues in the CDR3. Germline CDR1 is SGHRS and CDR2 is YFSETQ. CDR3 nucleotides: TGCGCCAGCAGCTTGGACAGCCAGGCTGGAAAACTGTTTTTT. Protein: CASSLDSQAGKLFF.

The chain employs TRBV20-1 and TRBJ2-3; D unclear. The CDR3 spans 11 residues. CDR1 and CDR2 (germline): DFQATT, SNEGSKA (reference sequence). The CDR3 region has the DNA TGCAGGGCAACGAGCACAGATACGCAGTATTTT. Amino acids: CRATSTDTQYF.

This clonotype was observed at least ten times. The gene calls are TRBV12-3 or TRBV12-4 and TRBJ2-1, with 9 bases identical to TRBD2. The CDR3 has 19 residues. The junction had 16 bases not matched to a gene; V was cut back by 6 bases and J by 1 base. This chain's CDR3 is CASSWGIYSGRRSYNEQFF. The CDR3 DNA sequence: TGTGCCAGCAGCTGGGGGATCTACAGCGGGAGGAGGTCCTACAATGAGCAGTTCTTC.

The chain combines TRBV4-1 with TRBJ2-5, with D possibly being TRBD1 or TRBD2 (6 bases each). Trimming took 4 bases from V and 5 from J, leaving 23 bases between them. CDR1 is MGHRA, CDR2 YSYEKL, per germline. The CDR3 length is 17 residues. For the CDR3, the DNA is TGCGCCAGCAGCCTATGGGACACGCGGGAATCTCCGGAGACCCAGTACTTC. It is translated as CASSLWDTRESPETQYF.

This clonotype occurred many times. CDR3 region: CASSGWDTGANVLTF. The CDR3 DNA follows: TGTGCCAGCAGTGGTTGGGATACTGGGGCCAACGTCCTGACTTTC. This chain connects TRBV6-2 or TRBV6-3 to TRBJ2-6, with D unresolved. Looked up from germline, CDR1 is MNHEY and CDR2 is SVGEGT. The CDR3 runs to 15 residues. Trimming removed 5 bases from V and 2 bases from J, with 10 bases in between.

The chain carries TRBV10-1 and TRBJ1-5; a weak D match, TRBD1 (5 bases). Germline lookup yields CDR1 WNHNN and CDR2 SYGVQD (reference sequence). The CDR3 totals 13 residues. V was pared by 6 bases and J by 7 bases, with 13 bases between. CDR3 sequence (DNA): TGCGCCAGCAGCAGCGGGACGGACCAGCCCCAGCATTTT. Translating gives CASSSGTDQPQHF.

The chain has TRBV27 and TRBJ2-7; 7 bases are shared with TRBD2. CDR1 is MNHEY, CDR2 SMNVEV, per germline (reference sequence). This CDR3 is 14 amino acids long. Losses at the gene ends were 6 bases for V and 2 bases for J; bases not matched to a gene: 7. The CDR3 sequence: CASSQREATYEQYF. The DNA for the CDR3 is TGTGCCAGCAGCCAACGGGAGGCCACCTACGAGCAGTACTTC.

In the case of this clonotype: This may stem from a read error, because a much larger clone lies one nucleotide away. The chain uses TRBV29-1 and TRBJ2-1; TRBD2 matches at 8 bases. The CDR3 runs 14 residues. Germline loops: CDR1 SQVTM, CDR2 ANQGSEA. For the CDR3, the DNA is TGCAGCGTTGAAGAAATCGGACTAGCCAATCAGCAGTTCTTC. Protein: CSVEEIGLANQQFF.